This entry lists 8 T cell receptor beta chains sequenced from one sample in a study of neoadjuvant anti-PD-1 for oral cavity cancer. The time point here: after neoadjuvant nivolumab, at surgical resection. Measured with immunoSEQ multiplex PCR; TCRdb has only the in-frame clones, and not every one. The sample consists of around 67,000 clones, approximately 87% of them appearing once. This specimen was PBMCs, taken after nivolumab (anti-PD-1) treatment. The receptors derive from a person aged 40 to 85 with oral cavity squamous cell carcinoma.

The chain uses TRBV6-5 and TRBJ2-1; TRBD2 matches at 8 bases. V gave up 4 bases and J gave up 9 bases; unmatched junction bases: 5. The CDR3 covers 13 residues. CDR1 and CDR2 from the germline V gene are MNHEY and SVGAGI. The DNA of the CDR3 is TGTGCCAGCAGTTCGCGGGGGGATGGTGAGCAGTTCTTC. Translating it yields CASSSRGDGEQFF.

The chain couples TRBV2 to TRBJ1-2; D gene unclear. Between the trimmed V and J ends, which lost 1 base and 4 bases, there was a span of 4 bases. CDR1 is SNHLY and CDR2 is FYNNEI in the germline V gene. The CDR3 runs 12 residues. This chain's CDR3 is CASSEGPYGYTF. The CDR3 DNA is TGTGCCAGCAGTGAAGGACCCTATGGCTACACCTTC.

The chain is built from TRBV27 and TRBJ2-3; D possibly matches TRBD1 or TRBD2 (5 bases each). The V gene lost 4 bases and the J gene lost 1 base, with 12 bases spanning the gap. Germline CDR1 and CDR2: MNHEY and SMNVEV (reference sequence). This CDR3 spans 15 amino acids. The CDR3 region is CASSSRVGGTDTQYF. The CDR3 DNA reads TGTGCCAGCAGTTCGCGGGTGGGGGGCACAGATACGCAGTATTTT.

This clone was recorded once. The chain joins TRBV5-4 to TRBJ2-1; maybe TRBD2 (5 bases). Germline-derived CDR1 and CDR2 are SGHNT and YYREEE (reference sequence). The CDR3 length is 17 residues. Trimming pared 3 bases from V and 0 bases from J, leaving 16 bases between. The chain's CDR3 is CASSSRGRASSYNEQFF. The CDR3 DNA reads TGTGCCAGCAGCTCCCGGGGTCGCGCCAGCTCCTACAATGAGCAGTTCTTC.

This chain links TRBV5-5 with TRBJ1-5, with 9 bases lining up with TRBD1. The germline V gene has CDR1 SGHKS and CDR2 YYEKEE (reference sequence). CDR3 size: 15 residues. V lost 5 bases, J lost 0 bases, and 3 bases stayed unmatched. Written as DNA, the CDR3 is TGTGCCAGCAGTAGGACAGGGGATAGCAATCAGCCCCAGCATTTT. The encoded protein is CASSRTGDSNQPQHF.

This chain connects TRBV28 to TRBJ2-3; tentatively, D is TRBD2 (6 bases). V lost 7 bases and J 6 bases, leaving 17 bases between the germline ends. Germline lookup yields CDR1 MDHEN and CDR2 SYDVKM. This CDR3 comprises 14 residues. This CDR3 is CASILPGLPDTQYF. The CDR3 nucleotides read TGTGCCAGCATCCTGCCGGGACTTCCCGATACGCAGTATTTT.

The CDR3 DNA is TGTGCCAGCAGGGGGTGGGGCTCTGAAGCTTTCTTT. Amino acids: CASRGWGSEAFF. The V gene is TRBV27, the J gene TRBJ1-1, with a weak D call TRBD1 (5 bases). V lost 6 bases, J lost 6 bases, and 11 bases lay in between. The CDR3 is made up of 12 amino acids. Germline values: CDR1 MNHEY, CDR2 SMNVEV (reference sequence).

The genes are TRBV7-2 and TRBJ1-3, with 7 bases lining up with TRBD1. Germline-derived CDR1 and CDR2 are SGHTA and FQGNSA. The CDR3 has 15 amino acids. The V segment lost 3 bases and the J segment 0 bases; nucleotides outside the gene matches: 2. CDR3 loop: CASSFRGPSGNTIYF. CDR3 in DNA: TGTGCCAGCAGCTTTAGGGGGCCCTCTGGAAACACCATATATTTT.